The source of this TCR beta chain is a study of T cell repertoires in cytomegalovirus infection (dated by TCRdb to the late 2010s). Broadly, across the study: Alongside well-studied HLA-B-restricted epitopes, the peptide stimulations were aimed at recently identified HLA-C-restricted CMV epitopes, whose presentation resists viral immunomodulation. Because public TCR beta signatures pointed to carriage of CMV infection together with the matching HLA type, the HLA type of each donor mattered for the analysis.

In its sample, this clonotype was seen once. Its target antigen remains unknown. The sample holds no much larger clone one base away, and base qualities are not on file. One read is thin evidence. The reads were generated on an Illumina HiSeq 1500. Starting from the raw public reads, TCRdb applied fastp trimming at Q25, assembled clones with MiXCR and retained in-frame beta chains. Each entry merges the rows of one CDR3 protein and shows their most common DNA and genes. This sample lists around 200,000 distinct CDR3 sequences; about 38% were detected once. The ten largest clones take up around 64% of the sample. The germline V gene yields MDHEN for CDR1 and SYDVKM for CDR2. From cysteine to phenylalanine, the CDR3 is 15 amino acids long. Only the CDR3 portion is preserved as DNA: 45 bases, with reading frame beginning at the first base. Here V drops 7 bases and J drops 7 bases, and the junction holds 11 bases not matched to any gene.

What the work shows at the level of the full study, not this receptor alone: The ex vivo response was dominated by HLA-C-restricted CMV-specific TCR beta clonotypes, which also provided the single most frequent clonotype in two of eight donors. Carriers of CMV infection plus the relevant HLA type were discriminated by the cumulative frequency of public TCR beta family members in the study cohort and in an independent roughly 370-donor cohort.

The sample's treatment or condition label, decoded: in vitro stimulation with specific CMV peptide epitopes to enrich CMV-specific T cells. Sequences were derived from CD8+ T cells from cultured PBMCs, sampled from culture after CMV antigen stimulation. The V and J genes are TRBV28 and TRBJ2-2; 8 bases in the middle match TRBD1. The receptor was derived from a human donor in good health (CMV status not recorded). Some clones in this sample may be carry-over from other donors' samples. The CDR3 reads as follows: CASTTGQGPHGELFF. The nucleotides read TGTGCCAGCACCACCGGACAGGGTCCTCACGGGGAGCTGTTTTTT. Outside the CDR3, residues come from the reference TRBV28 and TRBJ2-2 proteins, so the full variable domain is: DVKVTQSSRYLVKRTGEKVFLECVQDMDHENMFWYRQDPGLGLRLIYFSYDVKMKEKGDIPEGYSVSREKKERFSLILESASTNQTSMYLCASTTGQGPHGELFFGEGSRLTVL.